Each of the 21 T cell receptor beta chains below was sequenced from the same sample in a study of cytomegalovirus exposure and HLA in healthy donors. TCRdb's table, derived via immunoSEQ multiplex PCR, lists solely in-frame clones and lacks some. Found here are approximately 120,000 clones, 88% of them singletons; the top ten hold approximately 2.3%. Sequencing was carried out using PBMCs. These receptors were obtained from a woman younger than 30 in good health and CMV-seronegative.

The chain combines TRBV5-4 with TRBJ2-2; D possibly corresponds to TRBD2 (7 bases). The germline gives CDR1 SGHNT, CDR2 YYREEE (reference sequence). This CDR3 comprises 13 residues. Between the trimmed V and J ends, which lost 3 bases and 6 bases, there was a span of 9 bases. The CDR3 nucleotides are TGTGCCAGCAGCTGGGGGGGCCCCGGGGAGCTGTTTTTT. Translation gives CASSWGGPGELFF.

The chain has TRBV6-1 and TRBJ1-4, with a possible D match to TRBD1 (5 bases). Germline V gene lookup returns CDR1 MNHNS and CDR2 SASEGT. V gave up 6 bases and J gave up 5 bases, with 13 bases separating them. The CDR3 length is 14 residues. This CDR3 reads CASREHRGNEKLFF. In nucleotides, the CDR3 is TGTGCCAGCAGAGAACACCGGGGGAATGAAAAACTGTTTTTT.

The chain joins TRBV6-5 to TRBJ1-4; maybe TRBD1 (5 bases). CDR3 length: 14 residues. V was clipped by 0 bases and J by 14 bases, with 16 bases between them. CDR1 and CDR2 (germline): MNHEY, SVGAGI. CDR3 protein: CASSYSIGARDLFF. The CDR3 nucleotides read TGTGCCAGCAGTTACTCGATAGGGGCCAGGGATCTGTTTTTT.

This clone has only one observation. The V call is TRBV9, the J call TRBJ2-3, with 10 bases lining up with TRBD2. Germline trimming cut 3 bases from V and 4 bases from J; bases unmatched to any gene: 5. The CDR3 spans 15 residues. Germline V gene sequence: CDR1 SGDLS, CDR2 YYNGEE. CDR3 nucleotides: TGTGCCAGCAGCGGGGGGACTAGCGATGCAGATACGCAGTATTTT. Amino acid sequence: CASSGGTSDADTQYF.

The rearrangement joins TRBV5-6 to TRBJ2-3; perhaps TRBD2 as D (6 bases). This CDR3 is 17 amino acids long. CDR1 SGHDT and CDR2 YYEEEE come from the germline V gene. Trimming stripped 0 bases from V and 8 bases from J, with 22 bases between. The CDR3 reads CASSLGQTGVPGSTQYF. The CDR3 DNA reads TGTGCCAGCAGCTTGGGACAGACGGGAGTCCCGGGGAGTACGCAGTATTTT.

The chain is built from TRBV18 and TRBJ2-7, with D tentatively TRBD2 (5 bases). Per germline, CDR1 KGHSH and CDR2 LQKENI. The germline V and J ends were trimmed by 3 bases and 0 bases, with 24 bases remaining between them. The CDR3 sequence is 19 residues long. CDR3 loop: CASSPITTLTGISSYEQYF. CDR3 sequence (DNA): TGTGCCAGCTCACCCATCACTACCTTGACGGGAATCTCCTCCTACGAGCAGTACTTC. The whole variable domain, filled in from reference TRBV18 and TRBJ2-7, reads NAGVMQNPRHLVRRRGQEARLRCSPMKGHSHVYWYRQLPEEGLKFMVYLQKENIIDESGMPKERFSAEFPKEGPSILRIQQVVRGDSAAYFCASSPITTLTGISSYEQYFGPGTRLTVT.

This clone has just one count. The gene calls are TRBV7-2 and TRBJ2-7; D gene uncertain. V was cut by 3 bases and J by 5 bases, with 5 bases left in between. The CDR3 is 11 amino acids. Germline V gene sequence: CDR1 SGHTA, CDR2 FQGNSA. For the CDR3, the DNA is TGTGCCAGCAGCTTGCGCAACGAGCAGTACTTC. Amino acid sequence: CASSLRNEQYF. Using reference TRBV7-2 and TRBJ2-7 for the parts outside the CDR3, the full variable domain is GAGVSQSPSNKVTEKGKDVELRCDPISGHTALYWYRQSLGQGLEFLIYFQGNSAPDKSGLPSDRFSAERTGGSVSTLTIQRTQQEDSAVYLCASSLRNEQYFGPGTRLTVT.

The chain recombines TRBV15 with TRBJ2-7, with TRBD1 matching over 7 bases. The V and J ends lost 0 bases and 0 bases, in that order; junction bases with no gene match: 2. CDR3 size: 15 residues. Germline CDR1 is LNHNV and CDR2 is YYDKDF (reference sequence). In DNA form, the CDR3 reads TGTGCCACCAGCAGAGACCCAGGGGGCTCCTACGAGCAGTACTTC. Translated, it gives CATSRDPGGSYEQYF.

The chain recombines TRBV13 with TRBJ2-5, with D perhaps matching TRBD2 (5 bases). In germline, CDR1 is PRHDT, CDR2 FYEKMQ (reference sequence). The CDR3 consists of 12 residues. Between the trimmed V and J ends, which lost 5 bases and 4 bases, there was a span of 8 bases. The CDR3 region has the DNA TGTGCCAGCAGCCGCGGGCGAGAGACCCAGTACTTC. This sequence encodes CASSRGRETQYF.

A remark on this clone: The identical CDR3 is also encoded by other nucleotide sequences in the sample. The rearrangement joins TRBV6-1 to TRBJ2-3, with 15 bases matching TRBD2. Germline V lookup: CDR1 MNHNS, CDR2 SASEGT. With 7 bases clipped from V and 6 bases from J, the junction kept 2 bases outside the gene matches. This CDR3 has 14 residues. This CDR3 reads CASTGTSGRDTQYF. CDR3 DNA sequence: TGTGCCAGCACAGGGACTAGCGGGAGGGATACGCAGTATTTT.

This chain links TRBV28 with TRBJ2-7; 9 bases are shared with TRBD2. The germline CDR1 and CDR2 sequences are MDHEN and SYDVKM. The CDR3 has 14 residues. With V trimmed by 4 bases and J by 0 bases, 1 base remained unmatched. This chain's CDR3 is CASSYSGSSYEQYF. DNA for the CDR3: TGTGCCAGCAGTTATAGCGGGAGCTCCTACGAGCAGTACTTC.

The V call is TRBV4-3, the J call TRBJ2-2; 10 bases are a match to TRBD2. V was clipped by 0 bases and J by 1 base; unmatched bases: 8. The germline V gene encodes CDR1 LGHNA and CDR2 YSLEER. The CDR3 loop spans 19 amino acids. The CDR3 region is CASSQESWLAGENTGELFF. DNA of the CDR3: TGCGCCAGCAGCCAAGAAAGCTGGCTAGCGGGGGAGAACACCGGGGAGCTGTTTTTT.

The CDR3 here is CASSQDRSVGRPFEKLFF. CDR3 nucleotide sequence: TGCGCCAGCAGCCAAGATAGGAGTGTGGGGCGTCCCTTTGAAAAACTGTTTTTT. This chain uses TRBV4-3 with TRBJ1-4, with D possibly TRBD1 on 5 matching bases. Germline lookup yields CDR1 LGHNA and CDR2 YSLEER. The CDR3 sequence is 18 residues long. Deletions cut 0 bases from V and 7 bases from J, with 21 bases between.

The chain has TRBV5-4 and TRBJ2-7; tentatively, D is TRBD2 (5 bases). The CDR3 is 16 amino acids. V lost 4 bases, J lost 0 bases, and 17 bases lay in between. The germline V gene encodes CDR1 SGHNT and CDR2 YYREEE (reference sequence). CDR3 sequence reads: CASSPNGGLRSYEQYF. The CDR3 DNA sequence: TGTGCCAGCAGCCCGAATGGCGGGCTACGCTCCTACGAGCAGTACTTC.

The chain links TRBV13 to TRBJ2-7; 8 positions agree with TRBD1. The CDR3 totals 14 residues. CDR1 and CDR2 (germline): PRHDT, FYEKMQ (reference sequence). The junction had 5 bases not matched to a gene; V was cut back by 4 bases and J by 3 bases. As DNA, the CDR3 is TGTGCCAGCAGCTCTCGGACAGGGCGCTACGAGCAGTACTTC. It encodes CASSSRTGRYEQYF.

A few counts support this clone. This rearrangement joins TRBV6-6 to TRBJ1-3, with a weak D call TRBD1 (5 bases). The germline V and J ends were trimmed by 6 bases and 0 bases, with 6 bases remaining between them. The CDR3 has 13 residues. Germline V gives CDR1 MNHNY, CDR2 SVGAGI (reference sequence). CDR3 in amino acids: CASSQGSGNTIYF. The CDR3 DNA reads TGTGCCAGCAGCCAGGGCTCTGGAAACACCATATATTTT.

This chain links TRBV19 with TRBJ1-2; D is unresolved. The CDR3 has 10 residues. Germline V gene data show CDR1 as LNHDA and CDR2 as SQIVND (reference sequence). V was pared by 5 bases and J by 7 bases, with 5 bases between. This CDR3 is CASSRVGYTF. The CDR3 DNA sequence: TGTGCCAGTAGTCGAGTTGGCTACACCTTC.

The genes are TRBV18 and TRBJ2-2, with 7 bases aligning to TRBD1. From germline, CDR1 is KGHSH and CDR2 LQKENI. Losses at the gene ends were 2 bases for V and 3 bases for J; bases not matched to a gene: 6. The CDR3 length is 16 residues. CDR3 sequence reads: CASSPTGDFDTGELFF. The CDR3 DNA reads TGTGCCAGCTCACCAACAGGGGATTTTGACACCGGGGAGCTGTTTTTT.

This clone was detected many times. Other nucleotide sequences from this sample produce the same CDR3. This chain connects TRBV5-4 to TRBJ2-7, with no clear D. Trimming left V 3 bases short and J 1 base short, with 2 bases between. From germline, CDR1 is SGHNT and CDR2 YYREEE (reference sequence). This CDR3 contains 11 residues. CDR3 in DNA: TGTGCCAGCAGCTCGTCCTACGAGCAGTACTTC. Translating gives CASSSSYEQYF.

This chain links TRBV29-1 with TRBJ2-5; 9 bases fit TRBD2. The V segment lost 3 bases and the J segment 4 bases; nucleotides outside the gene matches: 9. The germline CDR1 and CDR2 sequences are SQVTM and ANQGSEA. The CDR3 loop spans 15 amino acids. The CDR3 loop reads CSVDGGRAIGETQYF. DNA for the CDR3: TGCAGCGTTGATGGCGGGAGGGCCATCGGAGAGACCCAGTACTTC.

The chain links TRBV28 to TRBJ2-1; 7 bases line up with TRBD1. Trimming at V came to 6 bases and at J to 7 bases, leaving 6 bases not matched to a gene. CDR3 length: 13 residues. Per germline, CDR1 MDHEN and CDR2 SYDVKM. The CDR3 here is CASRSGQLNEQFF. The CDR3 DNA follows: TGTGCCAGCAGGTCGGGACAGTTGAATGAGCAGTTCTTC.